This entry concerns a single T cell receptor (beta chain). The data were obtained in a study of blood T cell repertoires in COVID-19. Sequencing was performed with immunoSEQ multiplex PCR; in TCRdb, only in-frame clones are kept and a portion is missing. This table has about 300,000 clones, roughly nine tenths appearing once. This CDR3 is built from 15 residues. Germline-derived CDR1 and CDR2 are SGHTA and FQGNSA. The junction had 10 bases not matched to a gene; V was cut back by 5 bases and J by 3 bases. The sample taken for sequencing was peripheral blood. The source of this sequence is a man younger than 30 with active or convalescent COVID-19. The J gene is TRBJ2-7, the V gene TRBV7-2; 7 bases line up with TRBD2. The CDR3: CASSPGKRGSYEQYF. The CDR3 nucleotides read TGTGCCAGCAGCCCGGGGAAGCGGGGAAGCTACGAGCAGTACTTC.